These 13 T cell receptor beta chains were sequenced from one sample in a study of CD8 T cells in ankylosing spondylitis. TCRdb called the 5' RACE reads again in MiXCR, with one record for every CDR3 protein. In the table there are under 250,000 distinct CDR3 sequences, approximately 8.4% of which are singletons. Sequenced sample: blood, either unsorted or a sorted T cell fraction (not recorded which). Receptor source: a female donor with ankylosing spondylitis or in good health (not recorded which).

This clonotype showed up just a few times. Being one base from a much bigger clone, this may be a read error. CDR3 loop: CVSSDGRRAYEQYF. In nucleotides, the CDR3 is TGTGTCAGCAGTGATGGGCGGAGAGCCTACGAGCAGTACTTC. This chain joins TRBV6-1 and TRBJ2-7; the D is unclear. This CDR3 has 14 amino acids. Germline V gene lookup returns CDR1 MNHNS and CDR2 SASEGT.

This clonotype was seen repeatedly, ten times or more. V is TRBV6-2 or TRBV6-3 and J is TRBJ2-1; TRBD1 matches 10 bases. With 1 base clipped from V and 7 bases from J, the junction kept 4 bases outside the gene matches. Germline V gene lookup returns CDR1 MNHEY and CDR2 SVGEGT. There are 15 residues in the CDR3. CDR3 coding DNA: TGTGCCAGCAGTTACTTGACAGGGGGCAAAAATGAGCAGTTCTTC. As protein: CASSYLTGGKNEQFF.

This clonotype was observed a few times. Mismatch with germline at one junction end may stem from a read error. The chain uses TRBV20-1 and TRBJ1-6; D is unresolved. Germline assignment: CDR1 DFQATT and CDR2 SNEGSKA (reference sequence). There are 17 residues in the CDR3. The CDR3 sequence is CCADVRSKGSYNSPLHF. CDR3 DNA sequence: TGCTGTGCCGACGTGCGGTCTAAGGGCTCCTATAATTCACCCCTCCACTTT.

Many counts were recorded for this clonotype. The rearrangement joins TRBV10-3 to TRBJ2-7, with no clear D. V was trimmed by 0 bases and J by 6 bases, leaving 3 bases between them. CDR3 size: 11 residues. The germline V gene has CDR1 ENHRY and CDR2 SYGVKD. CDR3 nucleotide sequence: TGTGCCATCAGTGAGTCGTCCGAGCAGTACTTC. Protein: CAISESSEQYF.

The chain uses TRBV6-1 and TRBJ2-7; TRBD2 agrees at 11 bases. Germline V gene data show CDR1 as MNHNS and CDR2 as SASEGT. This CDR3 spans 15 amino acids. With V trimmed by 4 bases and J by 7 bases, 9 bases remained unmatched. The CDR3 here is CASSVGLAAVYEQYF. CDR3 DNA: TGTGCCAGCAGTGTGGGACTAGCGGCGGTTTATGAGCAGTACTTC.

This clonotype was picked up many times. J is TRBJ1-2 and V is TRBV20-1; 7 positions match TRBD1. The CDR3 loop spans 15 amino acids. J lost 7 bases, V lost 0 bases, and 11 bases had no gene match. Germline CDR1 and CDR2: DFQATT and SNEGSKA (reference sequence). CDR3 amino acids: CSAREPTGPVGGYTF. The CDR3 DNA follows: TGCAGTGCTAGAGAACCGACAGGGCCCGTGGGTGGCTACACCTTC.

The table lists this clonotype with many counts. Germline is not matched at one junction end, which may reflect a read error. The genes are TRBV4-3 and TRBJ2-7; possibly TRBD2 for D (6 bases). The CDR3 loop spans 17 amino acids. From germline, CDR1 is LGHNA and CDR2 YSLEER. The CDR3, as DNA: TGCGCCAGCAGCCTTTCGGGCCCCGGGGAGGTACTCTACGAGCAGCACTTC. Translated, it gives CASSLSGPGEVLYEQHF.

Ten or more counts support this clonotype. V and J are TRBV4-3 and TRBJ2-7; 10 positions agree with TRBD1. CDR1 and CDR2 from the germline V gene are LGHNA and YSLEER. V trimming: 4 bases; J trimming: 7 bases; junction bases outside the gene matches: 10. This CDR3 is 15 amino acids long. Here the CDR3 DNA reads TGCGCCAGCAGCCTGCGACAGGGGGCAGTGCGGGAGCAGTACTTC. Protein: CASSLRQGAVREQYF.

Here the CDR3 DNA reads TGTGCCAGCAGTCGTACTAGCGGGGGATACACAGATACGCAGTATTTT. Its protein product is CASSRTSGGYTDTQYF. The gene calls are TRBV14 and TRBJ2-3; 11 bases are shared with TRBD2. V shed 6 bases and J 2 bases; nucleotides not matched to a gene: 7. The CDR3 covers 16 residues. Germline CDR1 and CDR2: SGHDN and FVKESK.

This clonotype turned up a few times. The CDR3 here is CSAPGGLNEQFF. The CDR3 nucleotides read TGCAGTGCCCCCGGCGGACTCAATGAGCAGTTCTTC. The chain carries TRBV20-1 and TRBJ2-1; perhaps TRBD2 as D (5 bases). Germline V CDR1 and CDR2: DFQATT, SNEGSKA (reference sequence). This CDR3 has 12 residues. The V and J ends lost 6 bases and 6 bases respectively, with 12 bases between them.

This clonotype was picked up many times. The J gene is TRBJ2-7, the V gene TRBV12-3 or TRBV12-4, with D possibly TRBD2 on 6 matching bases. Trimming took off 7 bases at V and 1 base at J, with 11 bases between the two ends. The CDR3 totals 13 residues. CDR3 nucleotides: TGTGCCAGCACCCTGGGGGGATCCTACGAGCAGTACTTC. Encoded protein: CASTLGGSYEQYF.

This clonotype was counted many times. V and J are TRBV6-2 or TRBV6-3 and TRBJ2-3; D ambiguous. Looked up from germline, CDR1 is MNHEY and CDR2 is SVGEGT. Trimming removed 8 bases from V and 3 bases from J, with 12 bases in between. CDR3 length: 13 residues. Written as DNA, the CDR3 is TGTGCCAGCCGAGCACTCACGACAGATACGCAGTATTTT. It encodes CASRALTTDTQYF.

The sample holds many counts of this clonotype. The chain employs TRBV3-1 and TRBJ2-1, with D possibly being TRBD1 or TRBD2 (6 bases each). The V gene lost 7 bases and the J gene lost 9 bases, with 22 bases spanning the gap. CDR3 size: 15 residues. Germline V lookup: CDR1 LGHDT, CDR2 YNNKEL (reference sequence). The CDR3 DNA is TGTGCCAGCACCCTATCAAGTTGGGGGGCGGGTGAGCAGTTCTTC. Translating it yields CASTLSSWGAGEQFF.